This section outlines one T cell receptor beta chain sequence together with its context. Repertoires were generated with immunoSEQ multiplex PCR, while TCRdb's copy carries only in-frame clones and drops some. The sample includes around 52,000 clones, roughly 82% of them seen just once. The data belong to a study of blood T cell repertoires in COVID-19. The V and J ends lost 1 base and 7 bases respectively, with 11 bases between them. The CDR3 loop spans 15 amino acids. The V gene's germline CDR1 is SEHNR and CDR2 FQNEAQ (reference sequence). The origin of this receptor is a woman aged 55 to 70 with acute or convalescent COVID-19. The chain joins TRBV7-9 to TRBJ1-6; D is ambiguous. The sequencing input was peripheral blood. The CDR3 protein is CASSLGGGPNSPLHF. CDR3 nucleotide sequence: TGTGCCAGCAGCTTAGGAGGTGGCCCGAATTCACCCCTCCACTTT.